These T cell receptor beta chains were read from a single sample in a study of blood T cell repertoires in COVID-19. TCRdb's copy holds only in-frame clones and misses some; the assay was immunoSEQ multiplex PCR. Seen here are hundreds of thousands of clones, roughly 85% observed once, and the top ten hold 3%. The material sequenced was peripheral blood. These receptors were obtained from a man between 18 and 35 years old with active or convalescent COVID-19. Each CDR3 is given with its conserved first and last residue. A D gene is named only where the DNA matches it firmly. Clone size is stated in some rows and not others, as once, few, many or a class when expanded.

j_gene	abundance	d_gene	v_gene	CDR3nt	CDR3aa
TRBJ1-1	NA	NA	TRBV29-1	TGCAGCGTTCACTACGGAAAAGCTTTCTTT	CSVHYGKAFF
TRBJ1-2	NA	NA	TRBV20-1	TGCAGTGAAGGGGATGACTATGGCTACACCTTC	CSEGDDYGYTF
TRBJ2-5	NA	NA	TRBV6-2/TRBV6-3	TGTGCCAGCAGCCCTGGGGGGGGCCGATTGGAGACCCAGTACTTC	CASSPGGGRLETQYF
TRBJ2-2	NA	TRBD1	TRBV2	TGTGCCAGCAGCGAGGGGGCCTCGAACACCGGGGAGCTGTTTTTT	CASSEGASNTGELFF
TRBJ2-1	NA	TRBD1	TRBV4-3	TGCGCCAGCAGCCACGGTACAGGGGGACACAATGAGCAGTTCTTC	CASSHGTGGHNEQFF
TRBJ2-7	NA	TRBD2	TRBV30	TGTGCCTGGAGTCTATTTGCTGCTAGCGGGGGCTACGAGCAGTACTTC	CAWSLFAASGGYEQYF
TRBJ2-3	NA	TRBD2	TRBV15	TGTGCCACCAGCTTACTAGCGGGGGGGACAGATACGCAGTATTTT	CATSLLAGGTDTQYF
TRBJ1-1	NA	NA	TRBV19	TGTGCCAGTAGTAGTGAGGGACTTCCGAACACTGAAGCTTTCTTT	CASSSEGLPNTEAFF
TRBJ1-1	NA	NA	TRBV18	TGTGCCAGCTCACCACGGGCGCAAAGCTTGAACACTGAAGCTTTCTTT	CASSPRAQSLNTEAFF
TRBJ1-3	NA	NA	TRBV14	TGTGCCAGCAGCCAAGCCCAGGGAAACACCATATATTTT	CASSQAQGNTIYF
TRBJ2-1	NA	TRBD2	TRBV18	TGTGCCAGCTCACCAAGCGGGAGCTCCTACAATGAGCAGTTCTTC	CASSPSGSSYNEQFF
TRBJ2-1	NA	NA	TRBV30	TGTGCCTGGAGTAATTTCATCGGAGTCTCCTACAATGAGCAGTTCTTC	CAWSNFIGVSYNEQFF
TRBJ2-3	once	NA	TRBV7-2	TGTGCCAGCCTAGTGGAGCGACCTACAGATACGCAGTATTTT	CASLVERPTDTQYF
TRBJ1-2	NA	NA	TRBV7-2	TGTGCCAGCAGCTTAGTAGGCACGAAGGGGAAGGCCTATGGCTACACCTTC	CASSLVGTKGKAYGYTF
TRBJ2-1	NA	TRBD2	TRBV4-1	TGCGCCAGCAGCTCGCCCGGGACTAGTAAGCATGAGCAGTTCTTC	CASSSPGTSKHEQFF
TRBJ2-1	NA	TRBD2	TRBV9	TGTGCCAGCAGCGTGGACCAGGGACTACAGCAGTTCTTC	CASSVDQGLQQFF
TRBJ1-5	NA	NA	TRBV2	TGTGCCAGCAGAAAGACAGACAATAGCAATCAGCCCCAGCATTTT	CASRKTDNSNQPQHF
TRBJ2-3	NA	TRBD2	TRBV10-3	TGTGCCATCAGTACTAGGACTAGCGGGAGCACAGATACGCAGTATTTT	CAISTRTSGSTDTQYF
TRBJ1-2	NA	NA	TRBV23-1	TGCGTCGGGCAAGGCAGACCGGGGGAAGTAGAGAACTATGGCTACACCTTC	CVGQGRPGEVENYGYTF
TRBJ2-1	NA	TRBD2	TRBV4-2	TGTGCCAGCAGCCAAGATCTGGGCGGGAGAAGGTACAATGAGCAGTTCTTC	CASSQDLGGRRYNEQFF
TRBJ2-7	NA	NA	TRBV5-1	TGCGCCAGCAGCTTGATTGACGGGACCTACGAGCAGTACTTC	CASSLIDGTYEQYF
TRBJ1-2	NA	NA	TRBV10-3	TGTGCCATCAACGCGGACAGAAACTATGGCTACACCTTC	CAINADRNYGYTF
TRBJ2-5	NA	TRBD2	TRBV3-1/TRBV3-2	TGTGCCAGCAGCCAAGAGTCCCTCGGGCGGGGGAAACAAGAGACCCAGTACTTC	CASSQESLGRGKQETQYF
TRBJ2-3	NA	TRBD2	TRBV28	TGTGCCAGCAGTTTTTCCTTTTGGGGGACTAGCGGAGAGGGTTTGATTCGGACAGATACGCAGTATTTT	CASSFSFWGTSGEGLIRTDTQYF
TRBJ2-2	NA	NA	TRBV28	TGTGCCAGCAGCCGGGGGGCTATGTCCGGGGAGCTGTTTTTT	CASSRGAMSGELFF
TRBJ1-3	NA	NA	TRBV6-1	TGTGCCAGCAGTGAAACATCTGGAAACACCATATATTTT	CASSETSGNTIYF
TRBJ2-1	NA	NA	TRBV7-7	TGTGCTAGCAGCTTAGCAGACGGTGACTATGAGCAGTTCTTC	CASSLADGDYEQFF
TRBJ1-1	NA	NA	TRBV11-2	TGTGCCAGCAGCTCCTCACGTTGGGCAGGTTTTTTGGCTTTCTTT	CASSSSRWAGFLAFF
TRBJ2-5	NA	TRBD2	TRBV3-1/TRBV3-2	TGTGCCAGCAGCCAAGATCCGACTAGCGGGAAAGAGACCCAGTACTTC	CASSQDPTSGKETQYF
TRBJ1-6	NA	TRBD1	TRBV11-1	TGTGCCAGCAGCCTGGACAGGGGTGATTCACCCCTCCACTTT	CASSLDRGDSPLHF
TRBJ1-1	NA	NA	TRBV29-1	TGCAGCGTTGCCAAGAACACTGAAGCTTTCTTT	CSVAKNTEAFF
TRBJ2-7	NA	NA	TRBV11-2	TGTGCCAGCAGCCCATTAGGGGGACCAGGGAGGGGCGAGCAGTACTTC	CASSPLGGPGRGEQYF
TRBJ2-1	NA	NA	TRBV6-4	TGTGCCAGCCGTGGGGGCCCCTACAATGAGCAGTTCTTC	CASRGGPYNEQFF
TRBJ1-2	few	TRBD1	TRBV11-2	TGTGCCAGCAGCCCCGGGACAGGGAACTATGGCTACACCTTC	CASSPGTGNYGYTF
TRBJ1-1	NA	NA	TRBV7-9	TGTGCCAGCAGCTTAGACATGAACACTGAAGCTTTCTTT	CASSLDMNTEAFF
TRBJ1-6	NA	NA	TRBV7-2	TGTGCCAGCAGCTTTGGAGCGTATAATTCACCCCTCCACTTT	CASSFGAYNSPLHF
TRBJ2-5	NA	TRBD1	TRBV27	TGTGCCAGCAGTTTAGGGCAGGGGGAAGAGACCCAGTACTTC	CASSLGQGEETQYF
TRBJ2-5	NA	NA	TRBV7-3	TGTGCCAGCAGTCAACCCGAGAGGGGGCAAGAGACCCAGTACTTC	CASSQPERGQETQYF
TRBJ1-4	NA	NA	TRBV6-5	TGTGCCAGTTCGATTGTCCCTAATAATGAAAAACTGTTTTTT	CASSIVPNNEKLFF
TRBJ1-3	NA	NA	TRBV5-5	TGTGCCAGCAGCTTGTTTCAAGGGACTCGTTCATCGGCTGGAAACACCATATATTTT	CASSLFQGTRSSAGNTIYF
TRBJ2-1	NA	NA	TRBV7-7	TGTGCTAGCAGCTTAAGAGCTGACACAGAGCAGTTCTTC	CASSLRADTEQFF
TRBJ2-3	few	TRBD2	TRBV7-6	TGTGCCAGCAGCCTACTACTAGCGTCTAGCACAGATACGCAGTATTTT	CASSLLLASSTDTQYF